This T cell receptor (delta chain) comes out of a study of Vδ1+ human thymocytes. General observations from the study: Despite high sort purity, about 20% of thymic T cell receptor delta sequences were Vdelta2. In the thymus, TRG and TRD repertoires looked highly polyclonal with Gaussian CDR3 lengths. Donors shared many TRG clonotypes but few TRD clonotypes.

The germline V and J ends were trimmed by 5 bases and 0 bases, with 34 bases remaining between them. This CDR3 has 24 amino acids. Germline V gene sequence: CDR1 GEAIGNYY, CDR2 EKD. The sorted cells were CD3+ Vdelta1+ Vdelta2- thymocytes from alphabeta-depleted thymus. Sorted Vdelta1+ thymocytes were about 97% to 99.6% pure. Sequences come from RNA converted to cDNA by reverse transcription. Multiplex PCR used pooled V-gene forward primers and a constant-region reverse primer to amplify CDR3s. TCRdb reanalysed the multiplex PCR reads via CATT. The table has approximately 25,000 delta-chain clones, around 32% seen once. Concerning this clone: Its antigen is not identified. Possible read error: a much larger clone is one base away.

The sample comprised Vdelta1+ gamma-delta thymocytes from the thymus. The subset was: FACS-sorted CD3+ TCRalphabeta- TCRVdelta1+ TCRVdelta2- thymocytes. The rearrangement uses TRDV2 and TRDJ3, with D possibly matching TRDD2 (6 bases). This clonotype was sampled from a boy in the first two years of life who had congenital heart surgery. CDR3 sequence (DNA): TGTGCCTGTGCCTCTGAATTCCTATCGGGACCCCTATGGGGTTGCTCCTGGGACACCCGACAGATGTTTTTC. It encodes CACASEFLSGPLWGCSWDTRQMFF.